Described below is a single T cell receptor (beta chain) sequence and its context. Its cognate antigen is unknown. From the 5' RACE reads, TCRdb called clonotypes with MiXCR, one entry per CDR3 protein. The data contain approximately 1.8 million distinct CDR3 sequences, about 32% of them seen just once; the ten biggest clones take up about 0.25%. These data originate in a study of identical twins. The study's findings and limits: Low generation probability was overrepresented in out-of-frame alpha sequences shared by twins. Models underestimated how often monozygotic twins shared out-of-frame TCR alpha.

Healthy Caucasians made up all donors. The ends lost 4 bases at V and 8 bases at J; junction bases unmatched: 7. Germline CDR1 reads LGHNA; CDR2 reads YNFKEQ. The CDR3 runs to 15 residues. The TCR sequence derives from a newborn girl in good health. What was sequenced was cord blood. The V and J genes are TRBV4-2 and TRBJ1-4; 10 bases fit TRBD1. The CDR3 nucleotides are TGTGCCAGCAGCCGAGGGGACAGGGGAAAGGAAAAACTGTTTTTT. This translates into CASSRGDRGKEKLFF.